This entry features one TCR beta chain sequence. Its antigen remains unidentified. Germline V CDR1 and CDR2: MNHEY, SMNVEV (reference sequence). With 8 bases clipped from V and 8 bases from J, the junction kept 10 bases outside the gene matches. The CDR3 extends over 14 amino acids. Although they were nominally healthy when sampled, donors likely had unrecorded immune exposures. The PCR employed 60 Vbeta primers together with 13 Jbeta primers. Produced via immunoSEQ multiplex PCR; TCRdb's table is partial and in-frame only. The data contain about 90,000 clones, around 64% of them seen just once; the ten biggest clones take up 2.1%. This record comes from a study of cytomegalovirus exposure and HLA in healthy donors. Study outcomes and limitations: Rarity characterized most TCR sequences, yet some public TCRs appeared in many donors. Analysis was performed later, and it showed HLA-associated TCR beta chains to be more clonally expanded than equally common others.

The sequence was collected from a young man in good health and CMV-seronegative. Sequencing was done on a sample of PBMCs. The V and J genes are TRBV27 and TRBJ1-1; 11 nucleotides align to TRBD1. In DNA, the CDR3 is TGTGCCAGCTCCCTTTTCCGGGACAGGGGGGAAGCTTTCTTT. It codes for CASSLFRDRGEAFF.